Sequencing of this T cell receptor (beta chain) was carried out in a study of blood T cells in healthy people across ages. The study, taken as a whole, reports: PBMCs left unsorted prevented a conclusive naive versus antigen-experienced comparison. Roughly linear age-related decline in beta diversity appeared, significant by age 40.

This clonotype has more than one count but fewer than ten. The antigen remains unidentified. Next came a second PCR, run for about 6 to 12 cycles, which used a sample-barcoded 5' primer along with a J-beta primer mix. TCRdb processed the 5' RACE reads anew with MiXCR; each CDR3 protein has one entry. The sample has about 2 million distinct CDR3 sequences, roughly 50% seen once; the top ten hold more than 2%. They isolated at least 7 million PBMCs from each sample. Each sample yielded at least 6 micrograms of PBMC total RNA. The receptor comes from a woman in her thirties or forties in good health. What was sequenced was blood.

The CDR3 region has the DNA TGCAGTGCTAGAGATCCAGCCATCCGCAATCAGCCCCAGCATTTT. As protein: CSARDPAIRNQPQHF. This sequence joins TRBV20-1 and TRBJ1-5; D not resolved. This CDR3 is 15 amino acids long. V was cut by 0 bases and J by 2 bases, with 11 bases left in between. Germline loops: CDR1 DFQATT, CDR2 SNEGSKA (reference sequence).